This TCR beta chain was found in a study of cytomegalovirus exposure and HLA in healthy donors. General study results and limits: Sequencing depth across donors, presence/absence analyses assumed, was roughly uniform.

Trimming took 0 bases from V and 0 from J, leaving 7 bases between them. This CDR3 comprises 15 residues. Looked up from germline, CDR1 is SGHRS and CDR2 is YFSETQ. To note about this clone: Its cognate antigen is unknown.

Primers: 60 Vbeta forward and 13 Jbeta reverse. Assay: immunoSEQ multiplex PCR; the TCRdb copy retains only in-frame clones and omits some. The sample comprises roughly 200,000 clones, over 75% of which are singletons, and more than 0.4% rests with the top ten. The TCR sequence derives from a woman aged 45-60 years in good health and CMV-seronegative. This rearrangement joins TRBV5-1 to TRBJ2-1, with D perhaps TRBD2 (6 bases). The sequenced sample consisted of PBMCs. CDR3 bases: TGCGCCAGCAGCTTGGGCGGGACCTCCTACAATGAGCAGTTCTTC. It is translated as CASSLGGTSYNEQFF.